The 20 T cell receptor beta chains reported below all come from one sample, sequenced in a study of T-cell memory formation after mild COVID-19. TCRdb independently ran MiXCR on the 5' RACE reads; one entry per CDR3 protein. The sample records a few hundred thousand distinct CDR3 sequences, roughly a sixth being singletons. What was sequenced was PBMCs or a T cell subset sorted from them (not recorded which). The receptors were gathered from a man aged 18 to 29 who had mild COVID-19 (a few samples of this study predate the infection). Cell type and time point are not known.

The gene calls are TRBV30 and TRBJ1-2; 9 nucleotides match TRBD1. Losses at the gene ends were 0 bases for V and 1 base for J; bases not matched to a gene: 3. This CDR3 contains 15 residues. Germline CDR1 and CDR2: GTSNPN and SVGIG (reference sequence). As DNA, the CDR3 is TGTGCCTGGAGTGTGGGGACAGGGCTTAACTATGGCTACACCTTC. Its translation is CAWSVGTGLNYGYTF. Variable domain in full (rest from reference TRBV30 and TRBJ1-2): SQTIHQWPATLVQPVGSPLSLECTVEGTSNPNLYWYRQAAGRGLQLLFYSVGIGQISSEVPQNLSASRPQDRQFILSSKKLLLSDSGFYLCAWSVGTGLNYGYTFGSGTRLTVV.

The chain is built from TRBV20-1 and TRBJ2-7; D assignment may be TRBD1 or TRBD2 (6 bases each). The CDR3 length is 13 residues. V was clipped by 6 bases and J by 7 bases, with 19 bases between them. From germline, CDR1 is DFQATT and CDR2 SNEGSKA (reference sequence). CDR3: CSAKGGPLGEQYV. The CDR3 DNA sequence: TGCAGTGCGAAAGGGGGGCCCCTTGGGGAGCAGTACGTC.

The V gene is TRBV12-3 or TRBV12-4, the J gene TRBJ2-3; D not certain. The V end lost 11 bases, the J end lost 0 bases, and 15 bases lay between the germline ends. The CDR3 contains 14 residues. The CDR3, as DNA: TGTGCCGTTCAGAGGCTACCTAGCACAGATACGCAGTATTTT. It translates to CAVQRLPSTDTQYF.

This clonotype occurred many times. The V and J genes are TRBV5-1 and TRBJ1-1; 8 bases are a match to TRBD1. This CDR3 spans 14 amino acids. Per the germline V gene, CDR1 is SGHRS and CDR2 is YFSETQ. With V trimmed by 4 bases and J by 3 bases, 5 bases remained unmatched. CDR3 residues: CASSTGQGDTEAFF. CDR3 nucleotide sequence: TGCGCCAGCAGCACCGGACAGGGAGACACTGAAGCTTTCTTT.

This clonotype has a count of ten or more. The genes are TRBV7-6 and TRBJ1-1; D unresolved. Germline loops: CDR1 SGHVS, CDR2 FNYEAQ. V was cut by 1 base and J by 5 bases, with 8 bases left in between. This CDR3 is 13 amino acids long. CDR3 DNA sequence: TGTGCCAGCAGCTTAGGACCGACAACTGAAGCTTTCTTT. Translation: CASSLGPTTEAFF.

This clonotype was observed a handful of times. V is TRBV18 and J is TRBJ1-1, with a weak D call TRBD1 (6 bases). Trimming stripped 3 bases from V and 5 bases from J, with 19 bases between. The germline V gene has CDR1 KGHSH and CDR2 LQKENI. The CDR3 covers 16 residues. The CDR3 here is CASSPGIAGQGTEAFF. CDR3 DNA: TGTGCCAGCTCACCCGGGATAGCAGGGCAGGGGACTGAAGCTTTCTTT.

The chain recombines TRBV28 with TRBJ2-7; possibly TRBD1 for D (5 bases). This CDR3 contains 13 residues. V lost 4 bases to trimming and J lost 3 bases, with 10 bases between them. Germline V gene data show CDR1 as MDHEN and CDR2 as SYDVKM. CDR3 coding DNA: TGTGCCAGCAGTTCCGGACAAGACTACGAGCAGTACGTC. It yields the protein CASSSGQDYEQYV.

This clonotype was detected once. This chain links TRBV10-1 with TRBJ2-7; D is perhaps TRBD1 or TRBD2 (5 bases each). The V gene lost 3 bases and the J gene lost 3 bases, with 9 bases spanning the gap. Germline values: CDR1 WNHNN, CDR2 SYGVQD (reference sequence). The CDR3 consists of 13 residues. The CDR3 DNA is TGCGCCAGCAGTGAAGGGACGGGCTACGAGCAGTACTTC. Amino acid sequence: CASSEGTGYEQYF.

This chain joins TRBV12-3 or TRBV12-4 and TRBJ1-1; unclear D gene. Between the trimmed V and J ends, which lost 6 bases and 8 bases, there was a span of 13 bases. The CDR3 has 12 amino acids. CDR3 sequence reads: CASRPTAGEAFF. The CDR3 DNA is TGTGCCAGCAGACCGACGGCCGGAGAAGCTTTCTTT.

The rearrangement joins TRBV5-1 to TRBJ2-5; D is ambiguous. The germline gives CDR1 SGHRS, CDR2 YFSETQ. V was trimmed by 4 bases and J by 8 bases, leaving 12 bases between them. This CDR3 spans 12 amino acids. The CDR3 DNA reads TGCGCCAGCAGCGAAGTATCGGAAACCCAGTACTTC. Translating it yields CASSEVSETQYF.

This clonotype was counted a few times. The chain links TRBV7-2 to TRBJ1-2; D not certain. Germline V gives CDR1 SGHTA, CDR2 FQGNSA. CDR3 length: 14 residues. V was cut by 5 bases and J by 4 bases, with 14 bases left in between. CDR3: CASSHPVDLYGYTF. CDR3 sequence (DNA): TGTGCCAGCAGCCACCCCGTGGACCTCTATGGCTACACCTTC.

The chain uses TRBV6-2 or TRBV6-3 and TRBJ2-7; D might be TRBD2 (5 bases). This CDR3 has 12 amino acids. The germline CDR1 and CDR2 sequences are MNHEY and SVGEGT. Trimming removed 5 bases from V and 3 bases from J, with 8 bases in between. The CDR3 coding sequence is TGTGCCAGCAGTCCCCGGGACTACGAGCAGTACTTC. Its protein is CASSPRDYEQYF.

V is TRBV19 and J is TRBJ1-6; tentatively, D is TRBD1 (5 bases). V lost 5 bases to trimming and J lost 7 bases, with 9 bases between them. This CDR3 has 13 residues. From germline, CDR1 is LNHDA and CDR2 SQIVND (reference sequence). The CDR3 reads CASSGTGNSPLHF. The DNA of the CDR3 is TGTGCCAGTAGTGGGACGGGGAATTCACCCCTCCACTTT.

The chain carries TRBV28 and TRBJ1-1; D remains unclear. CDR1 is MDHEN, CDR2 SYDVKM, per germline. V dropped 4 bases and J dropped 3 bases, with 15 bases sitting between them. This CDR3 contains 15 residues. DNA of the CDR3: TGTGCCAGCAGTTGGGCAGCTGAGGGAGACACTGAAGCTTTCTTT. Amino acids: CASSWAAEGDTEAFF.

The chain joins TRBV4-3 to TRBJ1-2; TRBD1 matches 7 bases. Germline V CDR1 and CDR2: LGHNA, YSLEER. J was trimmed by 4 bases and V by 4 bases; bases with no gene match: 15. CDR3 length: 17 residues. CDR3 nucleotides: TGCGCCAGCAGCCGTGGACAGGTCGGTCAGGAAGGCTATGGCTACACCTTC. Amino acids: CASSRGQVGQEGYGYTF.

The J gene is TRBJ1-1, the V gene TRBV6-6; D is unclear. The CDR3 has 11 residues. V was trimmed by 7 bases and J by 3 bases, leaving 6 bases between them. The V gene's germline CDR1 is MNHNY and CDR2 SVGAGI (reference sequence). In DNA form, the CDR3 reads TGTGCCAGCAAAGGAGACACTGAAGCTTTCTTT. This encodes CASKGDTEAFF.

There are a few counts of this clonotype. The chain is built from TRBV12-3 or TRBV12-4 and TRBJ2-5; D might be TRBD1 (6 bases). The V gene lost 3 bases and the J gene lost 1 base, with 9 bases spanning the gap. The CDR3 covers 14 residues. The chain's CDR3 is CASSFIRGQETQYF. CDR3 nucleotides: TGTGCCAGCAGTTTCATCAGGGGCCAAGAGACCCAGTACTTC.

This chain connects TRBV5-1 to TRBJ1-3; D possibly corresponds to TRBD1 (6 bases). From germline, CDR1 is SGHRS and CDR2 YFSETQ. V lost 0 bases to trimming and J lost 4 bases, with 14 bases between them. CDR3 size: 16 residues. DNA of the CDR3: TGCGCCAGCAGCTTGGAACCGGGGGCGGACGGAAACACCATATATTTT. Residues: CASSLEPGADGNTIYF.

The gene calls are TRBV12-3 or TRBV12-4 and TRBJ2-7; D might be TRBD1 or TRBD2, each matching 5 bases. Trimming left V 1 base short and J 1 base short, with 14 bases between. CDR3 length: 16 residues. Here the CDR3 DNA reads TGTGCCAGCAGTTTAGTAGGGACGGGCCCATCCTACGAGCAGTACTTC. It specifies CASSLVGTGPSYEQYF.

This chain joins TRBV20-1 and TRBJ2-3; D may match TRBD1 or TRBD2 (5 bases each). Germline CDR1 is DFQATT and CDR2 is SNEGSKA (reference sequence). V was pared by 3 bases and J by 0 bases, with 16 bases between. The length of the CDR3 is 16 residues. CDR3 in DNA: TGCAGTGCTAGGCCCTTGGGACCCCTTAGCACAGATACGCAGTATTTT. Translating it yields CSARPLGPLSTDTQYF.